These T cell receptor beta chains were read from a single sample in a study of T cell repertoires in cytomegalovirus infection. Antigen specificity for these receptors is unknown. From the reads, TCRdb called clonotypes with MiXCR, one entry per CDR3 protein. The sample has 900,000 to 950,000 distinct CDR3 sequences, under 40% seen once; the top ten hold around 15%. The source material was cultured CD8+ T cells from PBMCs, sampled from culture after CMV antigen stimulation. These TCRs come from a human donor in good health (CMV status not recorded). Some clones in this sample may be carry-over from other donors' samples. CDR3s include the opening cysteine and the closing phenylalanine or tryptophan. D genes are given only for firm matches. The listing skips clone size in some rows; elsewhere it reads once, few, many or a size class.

cdr3_aa: CASSFELPDDEAFF
cdr3_nt: TGTGCCAGCAGTTTTGAACTCCCCGACGATGAAGCTTTCTTT
clone_size: few
v_call: TRBV12-3/TRBV12-4
d_call: .
j_call: TRBJ1-1

cdr3_aa: CASSETPGQGYGYTF
cdr3_nt: TGTGCCAGCAGCGAGACCCCGGGACAGGGCTATGGCTACACCTTC
clone_size: few
v_call: TRBV9
d_call: TRBD1
j_call: TRBJ1-2

cdr3_aa: CASSHGPGPGGMQPQHF
cdr3_nt: TGTGCCAGCAGCCATGGGCCGGGACCAGGGGGTATGCAGCCCCAGCATTTT
clone_size: .
v_call: TRBV7-9
d_call: TRBD1
j_call: TRBJ1-5

cdr3_aa: CASNPSESNTGELFF
cdr3_nt: TGTGCCAGCAATCCCTCGGAATCGAACACCGGGGAGCTGTTTTTT
clone_size: .
v_call: TRBV12-3/TRBV12-4
d_call: .
j_call: TRBJ2-2

cdr3_aa: CATSNRIEALDGYTF
cdr3_nt: TGTGCCACGAGCAATAGGATAGAGGCGCTGGATGGCTACACCTTC
clone_size: .
v_call: TRBV6-1
d_call: .
j_call: TRBJ1-2

cdr3_aa: CASNPGGDTDTQYF
cdr3_nt: TGTGCCAGCAACCCTGGGGGTGACACAGATACGCAGTATTTT
clone_size: few
v_call: TRBV7-8
d_call: .
j_call: TRBJ2-3

cdr3_aa: CASSLGMGMTEQFF
cdr3_nt: TGTGCCAGCAGCTTAGGGATGGGGATGACTGAGCAGTTCTTC
clone_size: many
v_call: TRBV7-2
d_call: .
j_call: TRBJ2-1

cdr3_aa: CASRGTGRAKNIQYF
cdr3_nt: TGTGCCAGCAGAGGTACAGGGAGAGCCAAAAACATTCAGTACTTC
clone_size: few
v_call: TRBV6-2/TRBV6-3
d_call: .
j_call: TRBJ2-4

cdr3_aa: CASSLRDRKHGYTF
cdr3_nt: TGTGCCAGCAGCCTACGGGACAGAAAGCATGGCTACACCTTC
clone_size: .
v_call: TRBV7-8
d_call: TRBD1
j_call: TRBJ1-2

cdr3_aa: CASSTGETQYF
cdr3_nt: TGTGCCAGTAGTACCGGTGAGACCCAGTACTTC
clone_size: .
v_call: TRBV19
d_call: .
j_call: TRBJ2-5

cdr3_aa: CASSLGTGSLETQYF
cdr3_nt: TGTGCCAGCAGCTTAGGAACAGGGTCCCTGGAGACCCAGTACTTC
clone_size: many
v_call: TRBV7-2
d_call: .
j_call: TRBJ2-5

cdr3_aa: CASSWWASGTDTQYF
cdr3_nt: TGTGCCAGCAGCTGGTGGGCTAGCGGCACAGATACGCAGTATTTT
clone_size: few
v_call: TRBV7-2
d_call: .
j_call: TRBJ2-3

cdr3_aa: CASSSFGQANYGYTF
cdr3_nt: TGTGCCAGCAGCTCCTTTGGCCAGGCTAACTATGGCTACACCTTC
clone_size: .
v_call: TRBV5-4
d_call: .
j_call: TRBJ1-2

cdr3_aa: CASSMTSGNEQFF
cdr3_nt: TGTGCCAGTAGTATGACTAGCGGCAATGAGCAGTTCTTC
clone_size: .
v_call: TRBV19
d_call: TRBD2
j_call: TRBJ2-1

cdr3_aa: CASRMGYNSPLHF
cdr3_nt: TGTGCCAGCAGAATGGGGTATAATTCACCCCTCCACTTT
clone_size: once
v_call: TRBV6-6
d_call: .
j_call: TRBJ1-6

cdr3_aa: CASSLVEQSFYNEQFF
cdr3_nt: TGTGCCAGCAGCCTCGTAGAACAGAGCTTCTACAATGAGCAGTTCTTC
clone_size: .
v_call: TRBV7-9
d_call: .
j_call: TRBJ2-1